This TCR beta chain was recovered during a study of cytomegalovirus exposure and HLA in healthy donors. Vbeta (60) and Jbeta (13) primers were used in the PCR. The table came from immunoSEQ multiplex PCR; TCRdb's copy has only in-frame clones and leaves some out. This sample has under 200,000 clones, with roughly four fifths found just once. Input material: PBMCs. The sequence was obtained from a woman aged 50 to 60 in good health and CMV-seronegative.

As DNA, the CDR3 is TGTGCCAGCACCGACAGGGATGGGGACTGGTATGGCTACACCTTC. Translated: CASTDRDGDWYGYTF. V usage is TRBV11-2 and J usage is TRBJ1-2, with 7 bases fitting TRBD1. Germline V gives CDR1 SGHAT, CDR2 FQNNGV. The J segment lost 5 bases and the V segment lost 7 bases, leaving 13 bases of the junction unmatched. CDR3 length: 15 amino acids.